The 20 T cell receptor beta chains below come from one sample, sequenced in a study of post-analysis software for immune sequencing data. Study results and limitations: TRBV segments more frequent in patients than in controls numbered roughly five and included TRBV5-6, TRBV5-1 and TRBV20-1.

The TCR beta cDNA libraries contained unique molecular identifiers. TCRdb re-called the PCR reads with MiXCR, one entry per CDR3 protein. The table includes more than 350,000 distinct CDR3 sequences, over 30% detected once. No antigens are known for them. The sequenced sample was blood. Receptor source: a girl aged 2 to 9 with multiple sclerosis.

This clonotype showed up just once. The chain joins TRBV28 to TRBJ1-5, with D possibly matching TRBD1 (5 bases). This CDR3 is 13 amino acids long. V lost 3 bases and J lost 6, with 9 bases in between. CDR1 and CDR2 (germline): MDHEN, SYDVKM. CDR3 sequence reads: CASSFDGAQPQHF. The DNA of the CDR3 is TGTGCCAGCAGTTTTGACGGGGCTCAGCCCCAGCATTTT.

V is TRBV21-1 and J is TRBJ1-2; TRBD1 is the table's D call, not checked against the DNA. TRBV21-1 is recorded as a pseudogene. The CDR3 sequence is 13 residues long. The CDR3 bases are TGTGCCAGCCAAGTTCCAGGGCGGTATGGCTACACCTTC. Amino acids: CASQVPGRYGYTF.

J is TRBJ2-1 and V is TRBV24-1, with D possibly TRBD2 on 6 matching bases. The V end was cut by 2 bases, the J end by 2 bases, with 15 bases between. This CDR3 comprises 17 residues. In germline, CDR1 is KGHDR, CDR2 SFDVKD. The CDR3 nucleotides read TGTGCCACCAGTGATTCCGGAGGGGCTTATGCCTACAATGAGCAGTTCTTC. Its translation: CATSDSGGAYAYNEQFF.

Only a few counts were recorded for this clonotype. J is TRBJ2-7 and V is TRBV6-6, with a possible D match to TRBD1 (6 bases). The germline V and J ends were trimmed by 0 bases and 7 bases, with 10 bases remaining between them. The CDR3 totals 13 residues. Germline V gene data show CDR1 as MNHNY and CDR2 as SVGAGI (reference sequence). CDR3 loop: CASSYSKQGEQYF. The CDR3 DNA sequence: TGTGCCAGCAGTTACTCGAAACAGGGTGAGCAGTACTTC.

Here the CDR3 reads CASSPPPYNEQFF. CDR3 nucleotides: TGTGCCAGCAGCCCCCCCCCATACAATGAGCAGTTCTTC. The rearrangement links TRBV12-3 or TRBV12-4 to TRBJ2-1; D not certain. The CDR3 is made up of 13 amino acids. Between the trimmed V and J ends, which lost 6 bases and 4 bases, there was a span of 10 bases.

Details on this clonotype: One end of the junction does not line up with germline, which may come from a read error. The chain combines TRBV20-1 with TRBJ2-6; perhaps TRBD1 as D (5 bases). This CDR3 is built from 15 residues. Germline-derived CDR1 and CDR2 are DFQATT and SNEGSKA (reference sequence). CDR3 loop: CSAREEFSGANVLTF. The CDR3 DNA reads as TGCAGTGCTAGAGAAGAATTCTCTGGGGCCAACGTTCTGACTTTC.

The table lists this clonotype with a count of one. V is TRBV12-3 or TRBV12-4 and J is TRBJ2-3; unclear D gene. The CDR3 sequence is 17 residues long. The ends were cut back, 2 bases at V and 0 bases at J, with 15 bases in the middle. CDR3 bases: TGTGCCAGCAGTTTAATGGGTAGCCTTACTAGCACAGATACGCAGTATTTT. Translating gives CASSLMGSLTSTDTQYF.

The DNA of the CDR3 is TGTGCCAGCAGTGGCGACCGCTCTGGGGCCAACGTCCTGACTTTC. Translating gives CASSGDRSGANVLTF. This sequence joins TRBV6-5 and TRBJ2-6; D is unresolved. Germline V gene sequence: CDR1 MNHEY, CDR2 SVGAGI. V lost 5 bases, J lost 0 bases, and 8 bases lay in between. CDR3 size: 15 residues.

On this clonotype itself: A single base separates this from a much larger clone, so it may be a read error. The chain is built from TRBV2 and TRBJ2-7; no firm D call. Germline values: CDR1 SNHLY, CDR2 FYNNEI. V was clipped by 4 bases and J by 10 bases, with 17 bases between them. The CDR3 sequence is 13 residues long. CDR3 amino acids: CASSVDRQTLQYF. The DNA of the CDR3 is TGTGCCAGCAGTGTAGATAGGCAGACTCTCCAGTACTTC. The full variable domain, in which reference TRBV2 and TRBJ2-7 provide the parts outside the CDR3, is EPEVTQTPSHQVTQMGQEVILRCVPISNHLYFYWYRQILGQKVEFLVSFYNNEISEKSEIFDDQFSVERPDGSNFTLKIRSTKLEDSAMYFCASSVDRQTLQYFGPGTRLTVT.

This clonotype was counted only a few times. The V gene is TRBV5-1, the J gene TRBJ2-7, with D perhaps matching TRBD1 (5 bases). The V gene's germline CDR1 is SGHRS and CDR2 YFSETQ. This CDR3 is built from 14 residues. The ends were cut back, 3 bases at V and 3 bases at J, with 13 bases in the middle. The CDR3 loop reads CASSSDTLYYEQYF. The CDR3 coding sequence is TGCGCCAGCAGCTCGGACACCCTGTACTACGAGCAGTACTTC.

This clonotype appeared a few times. The V gene is TRBV5-1, the J gene TRBJ2-7; the D gene is possibly TRBD1 (6 bases). Per germline, CDR1 SGHRS and CDR2 YFSETQ. The length of the CDR3 is 15 residues. V gave up 1 base and J gave up 5 bases, with 16 bases separating them. CDR3 region: CASSLFGQGDNEQYF. The DNA for the CDR3 is TGCGCCAGCAGCTTGTTTGGACAAGGGGACAACGAGCAGTACTTC.

V and J are TRBV6-6 and TRBJ2-3; 7 bases are a match to TRBD1. CDR3 length: 15 residues. The V segment lost 6 bases and the J segment 1 base; nucleotides outside the gene matches: 7. CDR1 MNHNY and CDR2 SVGAGI come from the germline V gene (reference sequence). CDR3: CASRTGLRRTDTQYF. Written as DNA, the CDR3 is TGTGCCAGCAGGACAGGGTTGAGGCGCACAGATACGCAGTATTTT.

The chain employs TRBV6-2 or TRBV6-3 and TRBJ1-2; 8 bases fit TRBD1. CDR3 length: 18 residues. V trimming: 4 bases; J trimming: 4 bases; junction bases outside the gene matches: 17. Germline CDR1 is MNHEY and CDR2 is SVGEGT. This CDR3 reads CASSFVPKTGASIYGYTF. The CDR3 nucleotides are TGTGCCAGCAGTTTCGTCCCCAAGACAGGGGCATCGATCTATGGCTACACCTTC.

The rearrangement links TRBV30 to TRBJ1-1; D unresolved. The CDR3 loop spans 13 amino acids. Germline CDR1 reads GTSNPN; CDR2 reads SVGIG (reference sequence). V was pared by 2 bases and J by 1 base, with 8 bases between. The CDR3 here is CAWSSLANTEAFF. The CDR3 DNA reads as TGTGCCTGGAGTTCTCTCGCGAACACTGAAGCTTTCTTT.

This clonotype was observed a handful of times. The chain has TRBV4-1 and TRBJ2-5, with TRBD1 matching 9 bases. V lost 1 base, J lost 0 bases, and 9 bases stayed unmatched. The CDR3 is made up of 18 amino acids. Germline CDR1 MGHRA, CDR2 YSYEKL. The DNA for the CDR3 is TGCGCCAGCAGCCAAGCCCATGCAGGACAGGGGTACCAAGAGACCCAGTACTTC. Encoded protein: CASSQAHAGQGYQETQYF.

This clonotype appeared a single time. This chain joins TRBV9 and TRBJ2-7; 7 bases align to TRBD2. The CDR3 contains 14 residues. The germline V gene encodes CDR1 SGDLS and CDR2 YYNGEE. With 0 bases clipped from V and 1 base from J, the junction kept 1 base outside the gene matches. In DNA form, the CDR3 reads TGTGCCAGCAGCGTAGTCGGGAGGTCCTACGAGCAGTACTTC. It translates to CASSVVGRSYEQYF. The full variable domain, with the rest looked up from reference TRBV9 and TRBJ2-7, is DSGVTQTPKHLITATGQRVTLRCSPRSGDLSVYWYQQSLDQGLQFLIQYYNGEERAKGNILERFSAQQFPDLHSELNLSSLELGDSALYFCASSVVGRSYEQYFGPGTRLTVT.

J is TRBJ1-1 and V is TRBV25-1; 9 bases are a match to TRBD1. Trimming removed 1 base from V and 1 base from J; junction bases left unmatched: 1. The CDR3 consists of 15 residues. The V gene's germline CDR1 is MGHDK and CDR2 SYGVNS. The CDR3 nucleotides read TGTGCCAGCAGTGAATTGGGACAGGGGAACACTGAAGCTTTCTTT. This sequence encodes CASSELGQGNTEAFF.

This chain joins TRBV7-9 and TRBJ1-1; no clear D. Germline V gene sequence: CDR1 SEHNR, CDR2 FQNEAQ (reference sequence). The ends were cut back, 5 bases at V and 6 bases at J, with 10 bases in the middle. CDR3 length equals 12 residues. CDR3 loop: CASSPQRSEAFF. CDR3 bases: TGTGCCAGCAGCCCCCAGAGATCTGAAGCTTTCTTT.

The chain has TRBV4-2 and TRBJ2-1; 13 bases align to TRBD2. J gave up 3 bases and V 6 bases, and 5 bases lay outside the gene matches. The CDR3 runs to 16 residues. Germline assignment: CDR1 LGHNA and CDR2 YNFKEQ. CDR3 protein: CASSTSGRAIYNEQFF. The CDR3 nucleotides are TGTGCCAGCAGTACTAGCGGGAGGGCAATCTACAATGAGCAGTTCTTC.

Only a few counts were recorded for this clonotype. The genes are TRBV7-9 and TRBJ1-4; 10 bases are shared with TRBD1. J was trimmed by 8 bases and V by 5 bases; bases with no gene match: 5. This CDR3 contains 14 residues. Germline loops: CDR1 SEHNR, CDR2 FQNEAQ (reference sequence). CDR3 nucleotides: TGTGCCAGCAGCCAAGGGACAGGGGCCGAAAAACTGTTTTTT. As protein: CASSQGTGAEKLFF.